These 27 T cell receptor beta chains originate from one sample sequenced in a study of T cells of healthy individuals listed by TCRdb under 2018. The method was 5' RACE. Sequenced on an Illumina MiSeq. TCRdb reworked the public reads: Q25 trimming with fastp, MiXCR clone assembly, productive beta chains retained. Rows are unified per CDR3 protein, each entry keeping the most common DNA and genes. The sample yields tens of thousands of distinct CDR3 sequences; over 12% were counted once. The top ten clones comprise 15% to 20% of the sample. The receptors here all came from a human donor in good health.

The rearrangement links TRBV7-2 to TRBJ1-2; TRBD1 might be the D (6 bases). The CDR3 consists of 14 residues. V was shortened by 4 bases and J by 8 bases, with 17 bases between the two germline ends. Germline CDR1 is SGHTA and CDR2 is FQGNSA. This CDR3 reads CASSYGQTAKGYTF. CDR3 DNA sequence: TGTGCCAGCAGCTATGGACAGACCGCTAAGGGCTACACCTTC.

The CDR3 nucleotides read TGTGCCAGCAGCCAGTGGGAGGGGAACACTGAAGCTTTCTTT. Its protein product is CASSQWEGNTEAFF. The chain joins TRBV11-2 to TRBJ1-1, with D unclear. This CDR3 has 14 residues. Germline V gene data show CDR1 as SGHAT and CDR2 as FQNNGV. The germline V and J ends were trimmed by 5 bases and 1 base, with 11 bases remaining between them.

The CDR3 protein is CASSLSGTDTQYF. CDR3 nucleotides: TGTGCCAGTAGTTTGAGTGGCACAGATACGCAGTATTTT. The chain has TRBV19 and TRBJ2-3, with unresolved D. V lost 5 bases to trimming and J lost 1 base, with 7 bases between them. This CDR3 spans 13 amino acids. CDR1 LNHDA and CDR2 SQIVND come from the germline V gene (reference sequence).

The chain couples TRBV4-2 to TRBJ2-5; perhaps TRBD2 as D (6 bases). The germline V gene encodes CDR1 LGHNA and CDR2 YNFKEQ. Trimming shortened V by 0 bases and J by 2 bases, and 13 bases separated the two germline ends. The CDR3 is 16 residues long. The CDR3 nucleotides read TGTGCCAGCAGCCAAGATCTCATGCTAGCGCAAGAGACCCAGTACTTC. Its protein product is CASSQDLMLAQETQYF.

The chain is built from TRBV6-2 or TRBV6-3 and TRBJ1-1; D uncertain. CDR1 MNHEY and CDR2 SVGEGT come from the germline V gene. V lost 7 bases to trimming and J lost 2 bases, with 20 bases between them. The CDR3 contains 16 residues. CDR3 nucleotide sequence: TGTGCCAGCACCTACTCGGGTGGAGGGAGTAACACTGAAGCTTTCTTT. Translation: CASTYSGGGSNTEAFF.

Only a few counts were recorded for this clonotype. The junction departs from germline at one end; a sequencing error may be responsible. The genes are TRBV5-6 and TRBJ2-7; possibly TRBD1 for D (6 bases). The CDR3 extends over 12 amino acids. Germline CDR1 SGHDT, CDR2 YYEEEE. The CDR3 reads CASSLADSWVVF. The CDR3 DNA follows: TGTGCCAGCAGCTTGGCGGACAGCTGGGTAGTCTTC. The full variable domain, in which reference TRBV5-6 and TRBJ2-7 provide the parts outside the CDR3, is DAGVTQSPTHLIKTRGQQVTLRCSPKSGHDTVSWYQQALGQGPQFIFQYYEEEERQRGNFPDRFSGHQFPNYSSELNVNALLLGDSALYLCASSLADSWVVFGPGTRLTVT.

This clonotype was seen repeatedly, ten times or more. The chain joins TRBV2 to TRBJ2-2; D may be TRBD2 (6 bases). CDR1 is SNHLY, CDR2 FYNNEI, per germline. Trimming took 8 bases from V and 4 from J, leaving 23 bases between them. This CDR3 region has 17 residues. The CDR3 DNA follows: TGTGCCAGCTGGGTGGACCGGGAGTCGGTGGGCACCGGGGAGCTGTTTTTT. This gives the protein CASWVDRESVGTGELFF.

This clonotype was found many times. The chain carries TRBV20-1 and TRBJ2-1; 11 bases map to TRBD2. In germline, CDR1 is DFQATT, CDR2 SNEGSKA (reference sequence). The CDR3 extends over 15 amino acids. The V gene end was trimmed by 5 bases and the J gene end by 7 bases; junction bases not matched to a gene: 10. The CDR3 protein is CSAYSLAGGMNEQFF. The CDR3 bases are TGCAGTGCTTACAGTCTAGCGGGAGGAATGAATGAGCAGTTCTTC.

The table lists this clonotype with a few counts. The junction shows a germline mismatch at one end, possibly a read error. V and J are TRBV6-1 and TRBJ2-7; tentatively, D is TRBD1 (6 bases). CDR1 is MNHNS, CDR2 SASEGT, per germline. CDR3 length equals 12 residues. The DNA for the CDR3 is TGTGCCAGCAGTGAAGCGCTCCTGGGGGCTCACTTC. Translation gives CASSEALLGAHF.

This clonotype was seen at least ten times. The chain recombines TRBV29-1 with TRBJ2-3; TRBD2 might be the D (7 bases). CDR3 length: 15 residues. Germline V gives CDR1 SQVTM, CDR2 ANQGSEA. Trimming removed 7 bases at V and 0 bases at J, with 17 bases between. The CDR3 coding sequence is TGCAGCGCCACCCCGGGGGGCACGAGCACAGATACGCAGTATTTT. This translates into CSATPGGTSTDTQYF.

This clonotype was found a few times. CDR3 DNA: TGTGCCAGCAGTCCCGGGGCTAGCGGGGGCAATGAGCAGTTCTTC. It yields the protein CASSPGASGGNEQFF. The J gene is TRBJ2-1, the V gene TRBV6-5; 10 bases align to TRBD2. V was clipped by 5 bases and J by 6 bases; unmatched bases: 7. Germline lookup yields CDR1 MNHEY and CDR2 SVGAGI. CDR3 length equals 15 residues.

Ten or more counts support this clonotype. The chain links TRBV13 to TRBJ1-2, with D perhaps TRBD1 (6 bases). The CDR3 contains 14 residues. V was cut by 0 bases and J by 4 bases, with 9 bases left in between. The germline gives CDR1 PRHDT, CDR2 FYEKMQ (reference sequence). CDR3 DNA: TGTGCCAGCAGCTTAGGAACAGGGCCCTATGGCTACACCTTC. Translation gives CASSLGTGPYGYTF.

The chain combines TRBV10-1 with TRBJ1-2, with 9 bases lining up with TRBD1. Trimming removed 4 bases from V and 3 bases from J; junction bases left unmatched: 12. The CDR3 contains 17 residues. In germline, CDR1 is WNHNN, CDR2 SYGVQD (reference sequence). The CDR3 here is CASSARWTGEVYYGYTF. The CDR3 DNA reads TGCGCCAGCAGTGCGCGTTGGACAGGGGAAGTATACTATGGCTACACCTTC.

Only a few counts were recorded for this clonotype. The rearrangement links TRBV7-9 to TRBJ2-7; TRBD1 matches at 7 bases. Germline CDR1 reads SEHNR; CDR2 reads FQNEAQ (reference sequence). The CDR3 runs to 15 residues. The V gene end was trimmed by 5 bases and the J gene end by 0 bases; junction bases not matched to a gene: 7. DNA of the CDR3: TGTGCCAGCAGCCTCCGGGACAGTGCCTCCTACGAGCAGTACTTC. Translated: CASSLRDSASYEQYF.

In its sample, this clonotype was seen many times. The gene calls are TRBV28 and TRBJ2-7; 9 bases line up with TRBD1. V lost 5 bases and J lost 4; bases outside the gene matches: 6. Germline V gene lookup returns CDR1 MDHEN and CDR2 SYDVKM. The CDR3 has 14 residues. The CDR3 loop is CASSRWDRVYEQYF. The CDR3 nucleotides are TGTGCCAGCAGTCGCTGGGACAGGGTATACGAGCAGTACTTC.

This clonotype was seen repeatedly, ten times or more. The germline gene is not matched at one end of the junction; a read error may be the cause. The chain has TRBV6-5 and TRBJ1-5; D unclear. This CDR3 has 14 residues. Germline-derived CDR1 and CDR2 are MNHEY and SVGAGI. The CDR3 bases are TGTCCCAGCAGTACCGGAGGCTTTTCTCAGCCCCAGCATTTT. Its protein product is CPSSTGGFSQPQHF.

This clonotype occurred many times. The genes are TRBV4-3 and TRBJ1-5, with D unclear. The CDR3 extends over 13 amino acids. Trimming cost V 0 bases and J 7 bases, with 7 bases left between them. Germline loops: CDR1 LGHNA, CDR2 YSLEER. CDR3 residues: CASSQDGYQPQHF. The CDR3 DNA sequence: TGCGCCAGCAGCCAAGATGGTTACCAGCCCCAGCATTTT.

This clonotype is medium-sized. V gene TRBV29-1 combines with J gene TRBJ2-6, with a possible D match to TRBD1 (5 bases). Germline values: CDR1 SQVTM, CDR2 ANQGSEA. The V and J ends lost 1 base and 3 bases respectively, with 7 bases between them. CDR3 length: 14 residues. CDR3 coding DNA: TGCAGCGTTGAAGTCACAGGTGGGGCCAACGTCCTGACTTTC. Translating it yields CSVEVTGGANVLTF.

This clonotype was picked up a small number of times. This sequence joins TRBV20-1 and TRBJ2-5; 8 bases agree with TRBD2. V shed 6 bases, J shed 10 bases, and the junction held 22 bases outside the gene matches. The CDR3 runs 16 residues. Germline CDR1 and CDR2: DFQATT and SNEGSKA (reference sequence). The CDR3 DNA is TGCAGTGCCGGTCCAGAAGCGGGAGAGCTTGAAATCGGCCAGTACTTC. Protein sequence: CSAGPEAGELEIGQYF.

This clonotype was picked up many times. The chain couples TRBV5-1 to TRBJ2-1, with 10 positions matching TRBD1. Losses at the gene ends were 5 bases for V and 1 base for J; bases not matched to a gene: 3. The CDR3 consists of 15 residues. Germline values: CDR1 SGHRS, CDR2 YFSETQ. CDR3 nucleotides: TGCGCCAGCAGAATGGGACAGGGGTCCTACAATGAGCAGTTCTTC. This translates into CASRMGQGSYNEQFF.

The CDR3 sequence is CASSLTGQRSHEQFF. CDR3 DNA: TGTGCCAGCAGCTTAACGGGGCAAAGAAGCCATGAGCAGTTCTTC. The chain employs TRBV7-3 and TRBJ2-1; perhaps TRBD1 as D (5 bases). Trimming stripped 0 bases from V and 8 bases from J, with 14 bases between. CDR1 is SGHTA and CDR2 is FQGTGA in the germline V gene. The CDR3 has 15 residues.

This chain joins TRBV10-3 and TRBJ2-3, with a tentative D call TRBD1 (6 bases). The CDR3 is 13 residues long. Germline lookup yields CDR1 ENHRY and CDR2 SYGVKD. The ends were cut back, 8 bases at V and 2 bases at J, with 11 bases in the middle. The CDR3: CAISGTTTDTQYF. The CDR3 DNA sequence: TGTGCCATCTCTGGGACAACCACAGATACGCAGTATTTT.

The chain is built from TRBV30 and TRBJ1-1; weak D call: TRBD1 (5 bases). The CDR3 has 17 residues. Germline V gene sequence: CDR1 GTSNPN, CDR2 SVGIG (reference sequence). Trimming took off 0 bases at V and 5 bases at J, with 22 bases between the two ends. The CDR3 spells CAWSVSRVIRYRTEAFF. The CDR3 bases are TGTGCCTGGAGTGTAAGCAGGGTAATAAGGTATAGGACTGAAGCTTTCTTT.

This clonotype has a handful of counts. The chain has TRBV12-3 or TRBV12-4 and TRBJ2-1; 10 positions agree with TRBD2. The CDR3 totals 16 residues. Trimming took 1 base from V and 7 from J; bases not matched to a gene: 7. The CDR3 sequence is CASSLGWGTSVNEQFF. CDR3 sequence (DNA): TGTGCCAGCAGTTTAGGATGGGGGACTAGCGTGAATGAGCAGTTCTTC.

This clonotype was seen many times. This rearrangement joins TRBV15 to TRBJ2-5; D call uncertain. CDR1 and CDR2 (germline): LNHNV, YYDKDF (reference sequence). Trimming removed 4 bases from V and 5 bases from J, with 5 bases in between. The CDR3 has 11 residues. The CDR3 spells CATSILETQYF. The CDR3 DNA reads as TGTGCCACCAGCATTCTGGAGACCCAGTACTTC. The full variable domain, in which reference TRBV15 and TRBJ2-5 provide the parts outside the CDR3, is DAMVIQNPRYQVTQFGKPVTLSCSQTLNHNVMYWYQQKSSQAPKLLFHYYDKDFNNEADTPDNFQSRRPNTSFCFLDIRSPGLGDTAMYLCATSILETQYFGPGTRLLVL.

This clonotype has at least ten counts. This chain connects TRBV4-3 to TRBJ1-2, with D unresolved. Germline V gene sequence: CDR1 LGHNA, CDR2 YSLEER. This CDR3 contains 14 residues. With 0 bases removed from V and 4 bases from J, the gap between germline ends came to 9 bases. CDR3 in amino acids: CASSQDGQFYGYTF. The CDR3 DNA is TGCGCCAGCAGCCAAGACGGGCAGTTCTATGGCTACACCTTC.

This clonotype showed up just a few times. The V gene is TRBV5-1, the J gene TRBJ1-1, with D unresolved. The germline V gene has CDR1 SGHRS and CDR2 YFSETQ. This CDR3 is built from 15 residues. V lost 4 bases to trimming and J lost 0 bases, with 13 bases between them. The CDR3 loop is CASSLESSMNTEAFF. As DNA, the CDR3 is TGCGCCAGCAGCCTAGAATCTAGCATGAACACTGAAGCTTTCTTT. Full variable domain (missing parts from reference TRBV5-1 and TRBJ1-1): KAGVTQTPRYLIKTRGQQVTLSCSPISGHRSVSWYQQTPGQGLQFLFEYFSETQRNKGNFPGRFSGRQFSNSRSEMNVSTLELGDSALYLCASSLESSMNTEAFFGQGTRLTVV.